Included here is one TCR beta chain sequence, with context. The antigen it binds to is not known. The record has no base qualities; no much larger clone is one base away. These data come from a study of blood T cell repertoires in COVID-19 (TCRdb year 2020). Looking at the study overall: Samples covering the acute and convalescent phases of COVID-19 were provided by collaborators in the United States, Italy and Spain. The prospective study material was composed of cDNA or gDNA derived from T cells, B-cell-depleted T cells, or PBMCs. Deeply sampled blood TCRbeta repertoires from subjects exposed to, actively infected with, or recovered from COVID-19 were included in the dataset. The repertoires were released in a freely available public database meant as a resource for research on the immune response to SARS-CoV-2. Samples came from the ongoing ImmuneRACE study (first 160 participants) plus 1,254 subjects from 6 global collaborators. The sample metadata nearly always contained a de-identified subject ID, COVID-19 status, age in years and sex. Where available, HLA class I and class II types were obtained from metadata supplied by the sample provider rather than from assay-based typing. What the study reported, not specific to this receptor: How much clinical and demographic metadata was included differed by source and by participant, and the metadata was provided uncurated.

Here V drops 2 bases and J drops 4 bases, and the junction holds 3 bases not matched to any gene. The germline V gene (reference sequence) specifies SEHNR as CDR1 and FQNEAQ as CDR2. Including the terminal cysteine and phenylalanine, the CDR3 comprises 14 residues. The DNA shown is the 42-base CDR3, in frame from base 1. The collaborating institutions used their own protocols to collect whole blood in K2EDTA tubes. For TCRbeta analysis, collaborators shipped samples in one of three forms: frozen whole blood, isolated PBMCs, or DNA extracted from either of those sample types. TCRbeta CDR3 regions were amplified from genomic DNA by means of the immunoSEQ Assay, a bias-controlled multiplex PCR. Concerning the study's data processing: The number of nucleated cells in each sample was estimated from the amplification of reference gene primers within the assay. To quantify the absolute abundance of each unique TCRbeta CDR3 rearrangement, sequence reads were collapsed and filtered. For each sample, productive Simpson clonality was calculated as the square root of Simpson's diversity index across productive rearrangements. TCRdb limited this immuneACCESS table to in-frame rearrangements with V and J called. A share of clones is missing; checked studies link under half to unresolved V genes, and the rest is unexplained. The D gene and trimming were derived from the DNA, and the V and J assignments and clone size from that table. This sample holds 150,000 to 200,000 clones; roughly 89% were observed only once. The ten largest clones capture 5% of the sample.

Sequences were obtained from peripheral blood. The rearranged chain carries TRBV7-9 and TRBJ2-3; 7 bases in the middle match TRBD1. The sequence derives from a human donor in a cohort sampled during active COVID-19. The DNA sequence is given as TGTGCCAGCAGCTTAACAGGGGTGGCAGATACGCAGTATTTT. Its translation reads: CASSLTGVADTQYF.